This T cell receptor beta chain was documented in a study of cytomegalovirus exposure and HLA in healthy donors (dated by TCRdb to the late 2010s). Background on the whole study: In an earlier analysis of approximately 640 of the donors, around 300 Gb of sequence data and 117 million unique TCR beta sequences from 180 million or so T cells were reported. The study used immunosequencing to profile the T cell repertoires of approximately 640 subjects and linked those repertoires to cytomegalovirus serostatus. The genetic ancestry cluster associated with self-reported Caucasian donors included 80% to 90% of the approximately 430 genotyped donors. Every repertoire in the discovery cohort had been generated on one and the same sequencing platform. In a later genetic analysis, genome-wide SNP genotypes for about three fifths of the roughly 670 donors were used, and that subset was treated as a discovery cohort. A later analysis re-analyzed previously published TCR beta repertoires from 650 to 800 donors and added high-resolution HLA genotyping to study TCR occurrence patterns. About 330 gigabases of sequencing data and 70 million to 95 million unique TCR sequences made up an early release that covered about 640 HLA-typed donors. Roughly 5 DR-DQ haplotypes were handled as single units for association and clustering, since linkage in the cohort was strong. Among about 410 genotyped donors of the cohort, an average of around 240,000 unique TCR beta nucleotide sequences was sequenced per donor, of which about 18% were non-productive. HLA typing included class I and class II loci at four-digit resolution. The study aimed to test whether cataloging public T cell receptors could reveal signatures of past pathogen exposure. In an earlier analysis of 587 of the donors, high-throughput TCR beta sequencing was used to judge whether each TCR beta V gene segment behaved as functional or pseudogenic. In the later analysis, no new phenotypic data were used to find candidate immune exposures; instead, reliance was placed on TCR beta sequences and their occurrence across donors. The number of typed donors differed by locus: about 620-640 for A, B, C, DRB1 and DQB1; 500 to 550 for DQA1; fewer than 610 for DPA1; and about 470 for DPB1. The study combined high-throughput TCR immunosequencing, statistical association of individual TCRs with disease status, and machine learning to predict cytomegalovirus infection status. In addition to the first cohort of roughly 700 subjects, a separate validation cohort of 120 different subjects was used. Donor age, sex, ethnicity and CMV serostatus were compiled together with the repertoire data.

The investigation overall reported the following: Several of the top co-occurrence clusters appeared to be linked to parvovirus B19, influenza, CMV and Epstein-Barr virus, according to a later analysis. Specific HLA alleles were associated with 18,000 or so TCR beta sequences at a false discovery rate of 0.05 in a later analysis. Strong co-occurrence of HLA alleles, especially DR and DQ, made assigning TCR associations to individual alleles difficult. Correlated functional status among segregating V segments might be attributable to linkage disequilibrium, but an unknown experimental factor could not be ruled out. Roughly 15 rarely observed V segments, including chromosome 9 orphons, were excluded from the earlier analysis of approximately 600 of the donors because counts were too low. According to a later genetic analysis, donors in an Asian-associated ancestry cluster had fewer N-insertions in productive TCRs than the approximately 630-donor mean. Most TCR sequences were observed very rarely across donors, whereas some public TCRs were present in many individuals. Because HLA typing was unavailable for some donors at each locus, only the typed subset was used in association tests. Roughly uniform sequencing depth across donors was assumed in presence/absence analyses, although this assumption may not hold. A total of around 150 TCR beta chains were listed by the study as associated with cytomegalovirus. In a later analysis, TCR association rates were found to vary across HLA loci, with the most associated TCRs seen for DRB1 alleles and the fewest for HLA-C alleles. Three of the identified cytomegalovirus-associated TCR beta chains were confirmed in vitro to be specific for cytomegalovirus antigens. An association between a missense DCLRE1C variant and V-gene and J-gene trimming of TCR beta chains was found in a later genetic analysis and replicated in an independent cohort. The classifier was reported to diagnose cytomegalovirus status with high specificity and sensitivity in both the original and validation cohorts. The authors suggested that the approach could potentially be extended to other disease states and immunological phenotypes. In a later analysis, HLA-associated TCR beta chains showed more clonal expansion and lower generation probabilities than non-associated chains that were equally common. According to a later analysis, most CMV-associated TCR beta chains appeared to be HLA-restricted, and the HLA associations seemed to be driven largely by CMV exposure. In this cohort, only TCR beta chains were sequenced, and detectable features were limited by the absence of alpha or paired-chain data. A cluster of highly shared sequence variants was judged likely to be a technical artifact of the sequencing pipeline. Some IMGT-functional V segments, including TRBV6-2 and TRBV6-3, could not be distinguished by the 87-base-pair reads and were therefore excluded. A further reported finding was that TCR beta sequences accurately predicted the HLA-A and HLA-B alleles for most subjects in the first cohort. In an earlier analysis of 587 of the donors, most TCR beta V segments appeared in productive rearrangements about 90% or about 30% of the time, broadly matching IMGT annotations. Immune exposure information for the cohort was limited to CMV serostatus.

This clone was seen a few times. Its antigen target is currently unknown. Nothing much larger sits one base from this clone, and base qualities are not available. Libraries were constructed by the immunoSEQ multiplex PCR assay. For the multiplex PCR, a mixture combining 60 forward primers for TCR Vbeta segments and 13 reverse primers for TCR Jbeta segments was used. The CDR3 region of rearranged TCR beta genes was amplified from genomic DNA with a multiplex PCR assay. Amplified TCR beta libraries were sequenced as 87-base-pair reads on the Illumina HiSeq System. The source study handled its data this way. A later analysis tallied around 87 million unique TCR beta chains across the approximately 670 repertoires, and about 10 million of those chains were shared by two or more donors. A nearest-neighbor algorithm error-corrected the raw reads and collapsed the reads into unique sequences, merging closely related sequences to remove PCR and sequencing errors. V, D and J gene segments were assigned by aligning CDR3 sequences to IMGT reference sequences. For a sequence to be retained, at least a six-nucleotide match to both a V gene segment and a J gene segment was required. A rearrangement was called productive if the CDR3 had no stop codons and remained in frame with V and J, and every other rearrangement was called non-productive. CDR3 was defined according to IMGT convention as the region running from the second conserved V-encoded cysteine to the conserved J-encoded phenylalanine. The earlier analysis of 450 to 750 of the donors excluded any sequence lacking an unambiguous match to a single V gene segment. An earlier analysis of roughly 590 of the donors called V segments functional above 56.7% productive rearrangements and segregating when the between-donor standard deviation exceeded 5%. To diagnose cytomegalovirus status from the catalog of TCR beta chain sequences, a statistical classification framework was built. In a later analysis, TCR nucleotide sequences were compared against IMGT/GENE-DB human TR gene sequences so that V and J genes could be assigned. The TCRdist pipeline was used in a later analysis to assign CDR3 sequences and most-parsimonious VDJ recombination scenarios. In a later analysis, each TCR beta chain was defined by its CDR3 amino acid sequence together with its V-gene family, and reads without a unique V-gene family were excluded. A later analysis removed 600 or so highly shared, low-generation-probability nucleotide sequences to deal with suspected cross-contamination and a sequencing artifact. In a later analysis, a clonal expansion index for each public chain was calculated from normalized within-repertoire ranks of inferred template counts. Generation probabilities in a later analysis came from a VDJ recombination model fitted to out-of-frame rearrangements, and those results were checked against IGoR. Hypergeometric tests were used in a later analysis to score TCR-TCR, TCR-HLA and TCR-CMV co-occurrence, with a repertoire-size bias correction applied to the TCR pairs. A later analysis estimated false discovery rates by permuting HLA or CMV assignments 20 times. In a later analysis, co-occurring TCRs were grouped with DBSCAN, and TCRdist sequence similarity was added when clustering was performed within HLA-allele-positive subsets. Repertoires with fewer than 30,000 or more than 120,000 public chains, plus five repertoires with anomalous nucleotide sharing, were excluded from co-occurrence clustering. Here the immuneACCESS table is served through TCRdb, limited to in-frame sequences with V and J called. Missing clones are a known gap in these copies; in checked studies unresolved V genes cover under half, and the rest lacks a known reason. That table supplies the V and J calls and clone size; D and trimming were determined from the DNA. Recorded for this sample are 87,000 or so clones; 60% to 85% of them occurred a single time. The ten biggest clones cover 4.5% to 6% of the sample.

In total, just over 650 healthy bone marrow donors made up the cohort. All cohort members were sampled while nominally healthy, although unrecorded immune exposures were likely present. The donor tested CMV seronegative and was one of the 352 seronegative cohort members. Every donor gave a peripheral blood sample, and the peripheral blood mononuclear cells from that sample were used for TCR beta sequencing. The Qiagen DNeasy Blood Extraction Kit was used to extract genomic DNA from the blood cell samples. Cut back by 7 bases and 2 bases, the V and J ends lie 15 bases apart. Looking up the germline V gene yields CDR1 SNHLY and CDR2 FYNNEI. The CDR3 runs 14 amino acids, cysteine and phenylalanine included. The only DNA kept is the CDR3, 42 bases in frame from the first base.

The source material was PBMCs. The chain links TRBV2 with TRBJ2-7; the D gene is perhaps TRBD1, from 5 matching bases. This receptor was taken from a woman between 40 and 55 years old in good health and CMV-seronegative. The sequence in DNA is TGTGCCAGCATAAAAGGGGCTTTAACCTACGAGCAGTACTTC. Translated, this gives CASIKGALTYEQYF.